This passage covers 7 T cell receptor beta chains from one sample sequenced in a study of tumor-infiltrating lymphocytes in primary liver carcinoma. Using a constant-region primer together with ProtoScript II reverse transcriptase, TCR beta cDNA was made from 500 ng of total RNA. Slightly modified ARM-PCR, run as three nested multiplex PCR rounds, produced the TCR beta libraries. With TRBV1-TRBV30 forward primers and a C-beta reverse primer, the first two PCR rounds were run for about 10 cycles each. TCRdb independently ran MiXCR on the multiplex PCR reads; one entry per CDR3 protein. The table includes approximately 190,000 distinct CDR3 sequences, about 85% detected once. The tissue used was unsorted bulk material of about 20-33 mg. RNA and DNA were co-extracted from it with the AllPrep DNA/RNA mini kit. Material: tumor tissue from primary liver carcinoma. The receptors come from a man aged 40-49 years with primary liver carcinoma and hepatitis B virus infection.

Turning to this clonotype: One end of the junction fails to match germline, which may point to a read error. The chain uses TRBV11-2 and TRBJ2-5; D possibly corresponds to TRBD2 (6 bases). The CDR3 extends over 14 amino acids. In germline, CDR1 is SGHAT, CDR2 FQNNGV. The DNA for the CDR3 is TGCGCCAGTAGCTCAGCTAACGGGAGTAGGACCCAGTACTTC. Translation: CASSSANGSRTQYF. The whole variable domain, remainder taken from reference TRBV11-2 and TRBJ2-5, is EAGVAQSPRYKIIEKRQSVAFWCNPISGHATLYWYQQILGQGPKLLIQFQNNGVVDDSQLPKDRFSAERLKGVDSTLKIQPAKLEDSAVYLCASSSANGSRTQYFGPGTRLLVL.

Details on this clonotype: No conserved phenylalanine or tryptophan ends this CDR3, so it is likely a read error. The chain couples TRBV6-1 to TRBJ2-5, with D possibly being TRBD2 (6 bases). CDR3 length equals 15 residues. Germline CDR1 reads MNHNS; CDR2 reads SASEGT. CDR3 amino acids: CASTPSRGSQESQYY. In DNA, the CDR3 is TGTGCCAGCACCCCCTCTCGGGGGAGTCAAGAGTCCCAGTACTAC.

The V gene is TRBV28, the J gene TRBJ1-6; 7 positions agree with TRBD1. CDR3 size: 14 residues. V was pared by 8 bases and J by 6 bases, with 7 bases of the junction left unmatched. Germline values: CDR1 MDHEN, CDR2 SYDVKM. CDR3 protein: CASALDRLNSPLHF. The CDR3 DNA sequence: TGTGCCAGCGCCCTGGACAGGCTTAATTCACCCCTCCACTTT.

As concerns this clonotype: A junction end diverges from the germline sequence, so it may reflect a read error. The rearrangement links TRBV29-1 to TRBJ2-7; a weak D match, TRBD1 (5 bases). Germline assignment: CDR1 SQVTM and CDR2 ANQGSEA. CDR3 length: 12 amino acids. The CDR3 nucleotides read TGCAGCGTCCTACAGATAGGACACGACCAGTACTTC. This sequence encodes CSVLQIGHDQYF.

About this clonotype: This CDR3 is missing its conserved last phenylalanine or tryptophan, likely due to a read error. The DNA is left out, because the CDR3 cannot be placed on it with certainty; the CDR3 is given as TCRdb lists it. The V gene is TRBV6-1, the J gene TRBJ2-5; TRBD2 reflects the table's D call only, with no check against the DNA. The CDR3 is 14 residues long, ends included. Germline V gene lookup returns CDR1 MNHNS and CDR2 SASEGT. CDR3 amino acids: CASSGGGGGETQYL.

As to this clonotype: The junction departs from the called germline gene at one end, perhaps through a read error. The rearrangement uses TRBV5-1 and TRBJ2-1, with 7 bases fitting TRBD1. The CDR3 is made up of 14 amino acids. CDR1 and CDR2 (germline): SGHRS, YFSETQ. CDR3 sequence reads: CASSSTGANNEQFF. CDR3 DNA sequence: TGCGCAAGCAGTTCTACAGGGGCGAACAATGAGCAGTTCTTC.

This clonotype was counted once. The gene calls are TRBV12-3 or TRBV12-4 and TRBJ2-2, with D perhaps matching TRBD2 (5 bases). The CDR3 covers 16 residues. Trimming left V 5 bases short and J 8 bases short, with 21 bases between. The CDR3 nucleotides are TGTGCCAGCAGTCCCACGCCTAGCTGGAGATGGGGGGAGCTGTTTTTT. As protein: CASSPTPSWRWGELFF.